The 15 T cell receptor beta chains reported below all come from one sample, sequenced in a study of T-cell reconstitution after alpha-beta-depleted transplantation in children. Construction of the TCRbeta library involved unique molecular identifiers. TCRdb re-called the PCR reads with MiXCR, one entry per CDR3 protein. Of fewer than 350,000 distinct CDR3 sequences listed, around a tenth are singletons. Sequenced here: peripheral blood, sampled 180 days after TCRalphabeta/CD19-depleted stem cell transplant. The receptors here all came from a male patient aged 2 to 9 who had a stem cell transplant for chronic granulomatous disease, so the T cells may come from the graft donor.

This clonotype was counted ten times or more. This sequence joins TRBV4-3 and TRBJ1-2; 7 nucleotides match TRBD1. Trimming at V came to 1 base and at J to 5 bases, leaving 4 bases not matched to a gene. CDR1 is LGHNA and CDR2 is YSLEER in the germline V gene. This CDR3 is built from 14 residues. The CDR3 loop is CASSQAQTGYGYTF. The CDR3 DNA is TGCGCCAGCAGCCAAGCCCAGACAGGGTATGGCTACACCTTC.

This clonotype was observed many times. This sequence joins TRBV5-6 and TRBJ2-5, with 8 bases lining up with TRBD1. The ends lost 4 bases at V and 5 bases at J; junction bases unmatched: 4. In germline, CDR1 is SGHDT, CDR2 YYEEEE. This CDR3 contains 13 residues. The CDR3 here is CASSQGARETQYF. CDR3 bases: TGTGCCAGCAGCCAGGGGGCTAGGGAGACCCAGTACTTC.

The sample holds many counts of this clonotype. The J gene is TRBJ2-6, the V gene TRBV4-3; maybe TRBD2 (5 bases). From germline, CDR1 is LGHNA and CDR2 YSLEER. The CDR3 runs 16 residues. V lost 0 bases and J lost 1, with 7 bases in between. DNA for the CDR3: TGCGCCAGCAGCCAAGAGTCGGGGTCTGGGGCCAACGTCCTGACTTTC. It codes for CASSQESGSGANVLTF.

The sample holds a few counts of this clonotype. Sequence at one end of the junction differs from germline and may be a read error. J is TRBJ2-2 and V is TRBV28; perhaps TRBD2 as D (5 bases). The CDR3 is 14 residues long. The germline CDR1 and CDR2 sequences are MDHEN and SYDVKM. Here the CDR3 reads CASSFSSYTGERFF. CDR3 in DNA: TGTGCCAGCAGTTTTTCGTCCTACACCGGGGAGCGGTTTTTT.

Comments on this clonotype: A much larger clone lies one base from this, so it may be a read error. The rearrangement links TRBV12-3 or TRBV12-4 to TRBJ2-3; 7 bases agree with TRBD1. The CDR3 contains 14 residues. The CDR3 sequence is CASSYRGGTDAQYF. Written as DNA, the CDR3 is TGTGCCAGCAGTTACAGGGGTGGCACAGATGCGCAGTATTTT.

The gene calls are TRBV20-1 and TRBJ2-7; 8 bases align to TRBD1. Per germline, CDR1 DFQATT and CDR2 SNEGSKA (reference sequence). After removal of 0 bases from V and 3 bases from J, the junction contained 19 bases not matched to a gene. The CDR3 is 19 residues long. The CDR3 DNA sequence: TGCAGTGCTAGAGATCGGGGCAGGGGGCGCTTGGAGGGAGTCTACGAGCAGTACTTC. Translation: CSARDRGRGRLEGVYEQYF.

This clonotype was seen many times. The V and J genes are TRBV5-1 and TRBJ2-2; D is uncertain. Trimming took off 4 bases at V and 4 bases at J, with 8 bases between the two ends. CDR1 and CDR2 (germline): SGHRS, YFSETQ. The length of the CDR3 is 13 residues. The CDR3 DNA sequence: TGCGCCAGCAGCGCCGGAAGCACCGGGGAGCTGTTTTTT. It codes for CASSAGSTGELFF.

In its sample, this clonotype was seen many times. This chain joins TRBV20-1 and TRBJ1-1; D is perhaps TRBD1 (5 bases). V was pared by 6 bases and J by 0 bases, with 11 bases between. CDR1 and CDR2 from the germline V gene are DFQATT and SNEGSKA (reference sequence). The CDR3 has 13 amino acids. CDR3 amino acids: CSAIGGVNTEAFF. The CDR3 DNA reads as TGCAGTGCCATCGGGGGGGTGAACACTGAAGCTTTCTTT.

This clonotype was counted at least ten times. V gene TRBV29-1 combines with J gene TRBJ2-5; possibly TRBD1 for D (5 bases). Trimming shortened V by 7 bases and J by 1 base, and 13 bases separated the two germline ends. Germline V gene data show CDR1 as SQVTM and CDR2 as ANQGSEA. The CDR3 has 13 amino acids. CDR3 loop: CSGKGALQETQYF. CDR3 coding DNA: TGCAGCGGAAAAGGGGCCCTCCAAGAGACCCAGTACTTC.

The chain couples TRBV14 to TRBJ2-5; 11 bases map to TRBD1. The CDR3 extends over 20 amino acids. The germline V gene encodes CDR1 SGHDN and CDR2 FVKESK. V shed 3 bases and J 7 bases; nucleotides not matched to a gene: 22. In DNA, the CDR3 is TGTGCCAGCAGCCATCCTACCTCGCCGGGACAGGGGGAACTCCGGGCGACCCAGTACTTC. Translation: CASSHPTSPGQGELRATQYF.

This clonotype was counted a few times. The chain recombines TRBV28 with TRBJ2-1; D gene unclear. The CDR3 extends over 14 amino acids. V was cut by 5 bases and J by 6 bases, with 14 bases left in between. CDR1 is MDHEN and CDR2 is SYDVKM in the germline V gene. The CDR3 nucleotides read TGTGCCAGCAGTCCCGATTTACCTAGCAATGAGCAGTTCTTC. This translates into CASSPDLPSNEQFF.

Points on this clonotype: A read error may explain this, as a much larger clone is one base away. The gene calls are TRBV29-1 and TRBJ2-3, with TRBD1 matching 9 bases. The CDR3 length is 12 residues. Trimming cost V 8 bases and J 2 bases; bases outside gene matches: 2. Per the germline V gene, CDR1 is SQVTM and CDR2 is ANQGSEA. The CDR3 coding sequence is TGCAGCTACAGGGGGCCCACAGATACGCAGTATTTT. Residues: CSYRGPTDTQYF.

This clonotype was found many times. CDR3 region: CASSQGTPLMEEETQYF. Here the CDR3 DNA reads TGCGCCAGCAGCCAAGGGACACCCTTGATGGAGGAAGAGACCCAGTACTTC. The chain carries TRBV4-3 and TRBJ2-5, with D possibly being TRBD1 or TRBD2 (5 bases each). Germline loops: CDR1 LGHNA, CDR2 YSLEER. This CDR3 has 17 amino acids. Between the trimmed V and J ends, which lost 1 base and 3 bases, there was a span of 18 bases.

With respect to this clonotype: A much more abundant neighbour one base away suggests this may be a read error. The chain couples TRBV29-1 to TRBJ2-1; D gene uncertain. CDR1 SQVTM and CDR2 ANQGSEA come from the germline V gene. The CDR3 sequence is 11 residues long. CDR3 nucleotide sequence: TGCAGCGTCTTTAACTACAATGAGCAGTCCTTC. Translating gives CSVFNYNEQSF.

This clonotype was picked up many times. The V call is TRBV15, the J call TRBJ2-7; 9 bases agree with TRBD2. CDR3 size: 15 residues. Trimming cost V 2 bases and J 1 base; bases outside gene matches: 3. CDR1 and CDR2 from the germline V gene are LNHNV and YYDKDF (reference sequence). Here the CDR3 reads CATSRLAGKSYEQYF. DNA of the CDR3: TGTGCCACCAGCAGACTAGCGGGGAAATCCTACGAGCAGTACTTC. The full variable domain, in which reference TRBV15 and TRBJ2-7 provide the parts outside the CDR3, is DAMVIQNPRYQVTQFGKPVTLSCSQTLNHNVMYWYQQKSSQAPKLLFHYYDKDFNNEADTPDNFQSRRPNTSFCFLDIRSPGLGDTAMYLCATSRLAGKSYEQYFGPGTRLTVT.